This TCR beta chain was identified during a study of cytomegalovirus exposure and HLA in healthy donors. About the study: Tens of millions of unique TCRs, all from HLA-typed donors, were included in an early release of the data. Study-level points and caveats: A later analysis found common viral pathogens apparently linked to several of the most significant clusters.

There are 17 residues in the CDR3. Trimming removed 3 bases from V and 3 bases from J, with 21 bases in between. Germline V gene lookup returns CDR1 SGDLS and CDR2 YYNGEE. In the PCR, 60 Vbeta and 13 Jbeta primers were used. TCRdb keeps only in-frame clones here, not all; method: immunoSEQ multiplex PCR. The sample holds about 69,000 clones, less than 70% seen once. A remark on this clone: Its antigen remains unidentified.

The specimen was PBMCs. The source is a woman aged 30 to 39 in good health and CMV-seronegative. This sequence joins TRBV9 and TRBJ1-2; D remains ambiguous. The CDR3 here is CASSADQSTMADYGYTF. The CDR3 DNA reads TGTGCCAGCAGCGCCGACCAATCGACCATGGCGGACTATGGCTACACCTTC. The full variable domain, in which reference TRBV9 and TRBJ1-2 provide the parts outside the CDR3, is DSGVTQTPKHLITATGQRVTLRCSPRSGDLSVYWYQQSLDQGLQFLIQYYNGEERAKGNILERFSAQQFPDLHSELNLSSLELGDSALYFCASSADQSTMADYGYTFGSGTRLTVV.